This TCR beta chain was observed in a study of blood T cell repertoires in COVID-19. Study-level background: COVID-19 samples from acute and convalescent phases originated in the United States, Italy and Spain.

Libraries were prepared by immunoSEQ multiplex PCR; TCRdb keeps only in-frame clonotypes and omits some of them. Altogether approximately 500,000 clones are present, around 90% being singletons, with the ten largest covering roughly 8%. This CDR3 has 16 amino acids. Losses at the gene ends were 8 bases for V and 5 bases for J; bases not matched to a gene: 18. Germline V CDR1 and CDR2: LNHNV, YYDKDF (reference sequence). The TCR sequence derives from a woman in her fifties or sixties with COVID-19, enrolled during active disease. The rearrangement uses TRBV15 and TRBJ2-7, with 7 positions matching TRBD2. Sequencing was carried out using peripheral blood. Written as DNA, the CDR3 is TGTGCCACCTCTTTACAGCGGGGTCCCTTAGCCCACGAGCAGTACTTC. Protein: CATSLQRGPLAHEQYF.